Listed here are 22 T cell receptor beta chains from one sample, sequenced in a study of blood T cell repertoires in COVID-19. Clones were sequenced by immunoSEQ multiplex PCR, and TCRdb holds only the in-frame ones, with some missing. The table lists under 150,000 clones, 84% of them singletons. The sample comprised PBMCs or T cells enriched from blood (not recorded which). The receptors shown here come from a man between 45 and 60 years old in a cohort exposed to, infected with or recovered from COVID-19 (not recorded which).

The V and J genes are TRBV3-1 (or the pseudogene TRBV3-2) and TRBJ2-7; the match to TRBD2 covers 14 bases. Germline loops: CDR1 LGHDT, CDR2 YNNKEL (reference sequence). CDR3 length: 18 residues. The junction had 12 bases not matched to a gene; V was cut back by 1 base and J by 7 bases. In nucleotides, the CDR3 is TGTGCCAGCAGCCAAGGAGGACTAGCGGGAGGTTGGGCTTGGGAGCAGTACTTC. As protein: CASSQGGLAGGWAWEQYF.

This rearrangement joins TRBV15 to TRBJ1-1, with 8 bases lining up with TRBD1. The CDR3 is made up of 14 amino acids. Per germline, CDR1 LNHNV and CDR2 YYDKDF (reference sequence). The J segment lost 3 bases and the V segment lost 4 bases, leaving 4 bases of the junction unmatched. The CDR3 bases are TGTGCCACCAGCAAATACAGGGGGTACACTGAAGCTTTCTTT. Translation gives CATSKYRGYTEAFF. Full variable domain (missing parts from reference TRBV15 and TRBJ1-1): DAMVIQNPRYQVTQFGKPVTLSCSQTLNHNVMYWYQQKSSQAPKLLFHYYDKDFNNEADTPDNFQSRRPNTSFCFLDIRSPGLGDTAMYLCATSKYRGYTEAFFGQGTRLTVV.

This clone was detected only once. The chain recombines TRBV6-5 with TRBJ1-2; the match to TRBD1 covers 8 bases. The CDR3 spans 14 residues. CDR1 MNHEY and CDR2 SVGAGI come from the germline V gene. The V segment lost 10 bases and the J segment 5 bases; nucleotides outside the gene matches: 12. CDR3 protein: CATVSGGARYGYTF. The CDR3 DNA is TGTGCCACCGTCTCAGGGGGCGCGAGGTATGGCTACACCTTC.

This clone was detected once. This chain joins TRBV6-1 and TRBJ2-3; 9 positions agree with TRBD2. The trim removed 1 base at V and 1 base at J, leaving 0 bases unmatched. The CDR3 extends over 15 amino acids. Germline-derived CDR1 and CDR2 are MNHNS and SASEGT. Here the CDR3 reads CASSEVAGGTDTQYF. DNA of the CDR3: TGTGCCAGCAGTGAAGTAGCGGGGGGCACAGATACGCAGTATTTT.

The rearrangement joins TRBV19 to TRBJ2-7; 11 bases line up with TRBD2. J was trimmed by 4 bases and V by 5 bases; bases with no gene match: 7. Per the germline V gene, CDR1 is LNHDA and CDR2 is SQIVND (reference sequence). The CDR3 runs 15 residues. CDR3: CASSPGVAGGYEQYF. CDR3 coding DNA: TGTGCCAGTAGTCCTGGAGTAGCGGGAGGGTACGAGCAGTACTTC.

A note on this clone: Other DNA sequences in the sample encode the same CDR3. The rearrangement uses TRBV5-4 and TRBJ1-1; the D is unclear. The CDR3 covers 14 residues. The V end was cut by 0 bases, the J end by 1 base, with 7 bases between. Germline V CDR1 and CDR2: SGHNT, YYREEE (reference sequence). The DNA of the CDR3 is TGTGCCAGCAGCTTGGGAGGGTGGAACACTGAAGCTTTCTTT. It is translated as CASSLGGWNTEAFF.

The chain is built from TRBV18 and TRBJ2-7; no clear D gene. Germline CDR1 KGHSH, CDR2 LQKENI. This CDR3 spans 13 amino acids. Trimming pared 4 bases from V and 1 base from J, leaving 8 bases between. This CDR3 reads CASSLLPSYEQYF. CDR3 DNA sequence: TGTGCCAGCTCACTCCTTCCGTCCTACGAGCAGTACTTC.

J is TRBJ2-1 and V is TRBV12-5; TRBD2 agrees at 10 bases. There are 13 residues in the CDR3. The germline V gene has CDR1 LGHNT and CDR2 FRNRAP. Losses at the gene ends were 4 bases for V and 9 bases for J; bases not matched to a gene: 3. The DNA for the CDR3 is TGTGCTAGTGGTTCGGGACTAGCGTTTGAGCAGTTCTTC. It specifies CASGSGLAFEQFF.

The chain carries TRBV11-2 and TRBJ1-2; 10 bases are a match to TRBD1. The CDR3 totals 18 residues. Germline trimming cut 1 base from V and 0 bases from J; bases unmatched to any gene: 8. Germline V gives CDR1 SGHAT, CDR2 FQNNGV. CDR3 region: CASSLGSGTGAPNYGYTF. The CDR3 DNA reads as TGTGCCAGCAGCTTAGGGTCCGGGACAGGGGCCCCTAACTATGGCTACACCTTC.

The V gene is TRBV7-3, the J gene TRBJ2-3, with 7 nucleotides matching TRBD2. The ends lost 3 bases at V and 2 bases at J; junction bases unmatched: 8. CDR1 is SGHTA and CDR2 is FQGTGA in the germline V gene. This CDR3 region has 16 residues. The CDR3 DNA is TGTGCCAGCAGCTTCTACGGGGGAGGGCTCACAGATACGCAGTATTTT. Protein: CASSFYGGGLTDTQYF.

This chain uses TRBV3-1 (or the pseudogene TRBV3-2) with TRBJ2-2, with no clear D. V lost 6 bases and J lost 7, with 6 bases in between. CDR3 length equals 11 residues. The germline gives CDR1 LGHDT, CDR2 YNNKEL (reference sequence). The DNA of the CDR3 is TGTGCCAGCAGTAAACACGGGGAGCTGTTTTTT. Translation: CASSKHGELFF.

The J gene is TRBJ1-2, the V gene TRBV7-5. TRBV7-5 is listed as a pseudogene. This CDR3 has 13 amino acids. In DNA form, the CDR3 reads TGTGTCAGAAGCTTAGTTCGGGGGAGTGGCTACACCTTC. Amino acid sequence: CVRSLVRGSGYTF.

This chain uses TRBV11-1 with TRBJ2-1; 11 nucleotides align to TRBD1. Germline assignment: CDR1 SGHAT and CDR2 FQDESV (reference sequence). There are 15 residues in the CDR3. J was trimmed by 3 bases and V by 5 bases; bases with no gene match: 3. The CDR3 protein is CASSRGTGGYNEQFF. Written as DNA, the CDR3 is TGTGCCAGCAGCCGAGGGACAGGGGGCTACAATGAGCAGTTCTTC. Supplemented by reference TRBV11-1 and TRBJ2-1, the full variable domain reads EAEVAQSPRYKITEKSQAVAFWCDPISGHATLYWYRQILGQGPELLVQFQDESVVDDSQLPKDRFSAERLKGVDSTLKIQPAELGDSAMYLCASSRGTGGYNEQFFGPGTRLTVL.

Here the CDR3 reads CASRGAQGLTEAFF. CDR3 nucleotide sequence: TGTGCCAGCAGGGGGGCGCAGGGTTTAACTGAAGCTTTCTTT. The chain links TRBV6-5 to TRBJ1-1; maybe TRBD1 (6 bases). Germline loops: CDR1 MNHEY, CDR2 SVGAGI. CDR3 size: 14 residues. V dropped 6 bases and J dropped 5 bases, with 16 bases sitting between them.

V gene TRBV6-2 or TRBV6-3 combines with J gene TRBJ1-5; D is perhaps TRBD1 (6 bases). The germline V and J ends were trimmed by 0 bases and 5 bases, with 11 bases remaining between them. The CDR3 contains 15 residues. Germline V gives CDR1 MNHEY, CDR2 SVGEGT. The CDR3 DNA reads TGTGCCAGCAGTTACTCTGTGACAGGCTATCAGCCCCAGCATTTT. Protein sequence: CASSYSVTGYQPQHF.

This clone was observed once. CDR3 DNA sequence: TGTGCCAGCAGTCTGACAGGGACCGAGCAGTACTTC. Translated, it gives CASSLTGTEQYF. The rearrangement links TRBV6-5 to TRBJ2-7; 7 nucleotides match TRBD1. This CDR3 has 12 residues. Germline assignment: CDR1 MNHEY and CDR2 SVGAGI. Trimming cost V 5 bases and J 6 bases; bases outside gene matches: 4.

This chain connects TRBV28 to TRBJ1-2; D is undetermined. This CDR3 region has 15 residues. Germline V gene data show CDR1 as MDHEN and CDR2 as SYDVKM. Trimming took 6 bases from V and 4 from J, leaving 18 bases between them. The DNA of the CDR3 is TGTGCCAGCAGCCCCGGCGGAGAAAACCCCTATGGCTACACCTTC. Translating gives CASSPGGENPYGYTF.

The CDR3 coding sequence is TGTGCCAGCAGCTCCGACGGAGCCTACGAGCAGTACTTC. It translates to CASSSDGAYEQYF. The chain links TRBV7-9 to TRBJ2-7, with D unresolved. The CDR3 has 13 amino acids. Deletions cut 4 bases from V and 2 bases from J, with 9 bases between. Germline-derived CDR1 and CDR2 are SEHNR and FQNEAQ (reference sequence).

The genes are TRBV18 and TRBJ1-1; perhaps TRBD1 as D (6 bases). Trimming cost V 6 bases and J 2 bases, with 13 bases left between them. CDR1 and CDR2 (germline): KGHSH, LQKENI. The CDR3 spans 14 residues. The CDR3 region is CASSSTGLNTEAFF. CDR3 DNA sequence: TGTGCCAGCTCCTCGACAGGACTTAACACTGAAGCTTTCTTT.

The rearrangement links TRBV10-3 to TRBJ2-5, with D perhaps matching TRBD1 (6 bases). The length of the CDR3 is 13 residues. V was clipped by 5 bases and J by 1 base, with 8 bases between them. CDR1 is ENHRY, CDR2 SYGVKD, per germline. CDR3 loop: CAISQGFQETQYF. DNA of the CDR3: TGTGCCATCAGTCAGGGGTTCCAAGAGACCCAGTACTTC.

The chain joins TRBV5-6 to TRBJ2-2; a possible D gene is TRBD1 (5 bases). Germline CDR1 SGHDT, CDR2 YYEEEE. V was shortened by 4 bases and J by 1 base, with 11 bases between the two germline ends. CDR3 size: 15 residues. For the CDR3, the DNA is TGTGCCAGCAGCCGATGGGGCAGGAACACCGGGGAGCTGTTTTTT. This gives the protein CASSRWGRNTGELFF.

The chain joins TRBV28 to TRBJ2-2, with D maybe TRBD1 (6 bases). The CDR3 is made up of 18 amino acids. Looked up from germline, CDR1 is MDHEN and CDR2 is SYDVKM. Trimming took off 3 bases at V and 3 bases at J, with 20 bases between the two ends. CDR3 bases: TGTGCCAGCAGTTTCTACTCCGGTCAGGGGTTGGACACCGGGGAGCTGTTTTTT. Translation: CASSFYSGQGLDTGELFF.